The entry below gives a single T cell receptor beta chain sequence along with its context. These data belong to a study of blood T cell repertoires in COVID-19. Across the whole study: Specimens from acute and convalescent COVID-19 originated in the United States, Italy and Spain.

Authors' processing steps: Estimation of nucleated cell counts was performed using reference gene primer amplification. Clones were sequenced by immunoSEQ multiplex PCR, and TCRdb holds only the in-frame ones, with some missing. The V and J calls and clone size are taken from that table; D and trimming were inferred from the DNA. The sample contains 60,000 or so clones, under 85% of which appear only once. Sequencing used peripheral blood. The receptor's source is a woman aged 80 or over with acute or convalescent COVID-19.

The CDR3 coding sequence is TGTGCCAGCAGTTACATAGGGGTTATGAACACTGAAGCTTTCTTT. It yields the protein CASSYIGVMNTEAFF. This chain joins TRBV6-5 and TRBJ1-1, with D possibly being TRBD1 (5 bases). The CDR3 runs to 15 residues. Germline loops: CDR1 MNHEY, CDR2 SVGAGI. Trimming shortened V by 2 bases and J by 0 bases, and 10 bases separated the two germline ends.